The T cell receptor (beta chain) described here comes from a study of blood T cell repertoires in COVID-19. The table came from immunoSEQ multiplex PCR; TCRdb's copy has only in-frame clones and leaves some out. The sample yields around 240,000 clones, approximately 90% seen once. CDR1 is SNHLY, CDR2 FYNNEI, per germline. This CDR3 is built from 18 residues. With 3 bases clipped from V and 4 bases from J, the junction kept 14 bases outside the gene matches. In its sample, this clone was seen a few times. The TCR originated in a man between 50 and 59 years old who had been exposed to COVID-19. This sequence joins TRBV2 and TRBJ1-3; 8 nucleotides align to TRBD1. Specimen: PBMCs or T cells enriched from blood (not recorded which). The CDR3 loop is CASSDRQGRGRSGNTIYF. The DNA of the CDR3 is TGTGCCAGCAGTGACAGACAGGGGAGAGGGAGGTCCGGAAACACCATATATTTT.